The entry below describes one T cell receptor beta chain. What it recognizes is unknown. The CDR3 is 16 residues long. V was pared by 0 bases and J by 4 bases, with 2 bases of the junction left unmatched. Germline V CDR1 and CDR2: SGHVS, FQNEAQ. TCRdb reprocessed the 5' RACE reads with MiXCR, giving one entry per CDR3 protein. Among fewer than 250,000 distinct CDR3 sequences listed, 20% to 30% were seen once. This entry is derived from a study of CD8 T cells in ankylosing spondylitis. Study-wide findings and caveats: Disease-linked clones displayed a CD8+ phenotype and appeared relatively rarely in peripheral blood. Reportedly, matched ankylosing spondylitis synovial fluid was significantly enriched for disease-linked clones. Several highly homologous variants made up a TCR beta motif, and this motif appeared characteristic of ankylosing spondylitis blood.

The chain uses TRBV7-8 and TRBJ2-1; 11 positions agree with TRBD1. The specimen sequenced was blood, either unsorted or a sorted T cell fraction (not recorded which). This TCR derives from a male donor with ankylosing spondylitis or in good health (not recorded which). Here the CDR3 reads CASSLAGTGGYNEQFF. Written as DNA, the CDR3 is TGTGCCAGCAGCTTAGCCGGGACAGGGGGTTACAATGAGCAGTTCTTC.